This is a list of T cell receptor beta chains from one sample in a study of T cell responses to AZD1222 COVID-19 vaccine. Sequencing used immunoSEQ multiplex PCR; TCRdb keeps in-frame clones, though not all of them. The sample includes fewer than 200,000 clones, just under 95% of them seen just once. The sequenced sample was peripheral blood, obtained on day 0 of AZD1222 vaccination. The receptors originated from an adult in good health. CDR3s include the opening cysteine and the closing phenylalanine or tryptophan. D genes are given only for firm matches. For some rows the clone size is stated as once, few or many, or as a class when expanded; others skip it.

V gene	CDR3 length	D gene	clone size	J gene	CDR3 DNA	CDR3 protein
TRBV19	15	-	few	TRBJ1-5	TGTGCCAGTAGTATAGTGGGCAGCCCGGGGCAGCCCCAGCATTTT	CASSIVGSPGQPQHF
TRBV6-5	13	-	-	TRBJ1-1	TGTGCCAGCTGGAGAGGAGGACTTTCTGAAGCTTTCTTT	CASWRGGLSEAFF
TRBV11-2	14	-	-	TRBJ2-3	TGTGCCAGCAGCAGGCAGCAATTCACAGATACGCAGTATTTT	CASSRQQFTDTQYF
TRBV5-4	14	-	-	TRBJ1-2	TGTGCCAGCAGCTTGGCCGGGTCAGCAGGAGGCTACACCTTC	CASSLAGSAGGYTF
TRBV6-1	14	-	-	TRBJ1-2	TGTGCCAGCAGTGAAGCGCTCAGGTTATATGGCTACACCTTC	CASSEALRLYGYTF
TRBV3-1/TRBV3-2	13	-	-	TRBJ2-3	TGTGCCAGCAGTAAGGCTAGCACAGATACGCAGTATTTT	CASSKASTDTQYF
TRBV19	16	TRBD1	-	TRBJ1-2	TGTGCCAGTAGTATGGCCGGGACAGGGGAAAGCTATGGCTACACCTTC	CASSMAGTGESYGYTF
TRBV7-9	13	-	-	TRBJ2-7	TGTGCCAGCATGGGGACGGGTTTGGGGGAGCAGTACTTC	CASMGTGLGEQYF
TRBV7-9	16	TRBD1	-	TRBJ1-5	TGTGCCAGCAGCCCGCCCCGACAGGGGTCCAATCAGCCCCAGCATTTT	CASSPPRQGSNQPQHF
TRBV6-5	15	TRBD1	-	TRBJ1-4	TGTGCCAGCTCCAGGACAGGGGGCAGGGATGAAAAACTGTTTTTT	CASSRTGGRDEKLFF
TRBV21-1	13	-	once	TRBJ1-1	TGTGCCAGGGACCGGGACGTGAACACTGAAGCTTTCTTT	CARDRDVNTEAFF
TRBV5-6	15	-	-	TRBJ1-4	TGTGCCAGCAGCGCTAACATCCTTTCTAATGAAAAACTGTTTTTT	CASSANILSNEKLFF
TRBV4-1	17	TRBD1	-	TRBJ2-7	TGCGCCAGCAGCCAAGGCGAAGTGGTAGGGGGCTCGTACGAGCAGTACTTC	CASSQGEVVGGSYEQYF
TRBV14	14	-	-	TRBJ2-1	TGTGCCAGCAGACCCCGGGGCCGCTACAATGAGCAGTTCTTC	CASRPRGRYNEQFF
TRBV5-1	16	TRBD2	-	TRBJ2-1	TGCGCCAGCAGCTTCCTAATGAGGGAGGGTTACAATGAGCAGTTCTTC	CASSFLMREGYNEQFF
TRBV21-1	11	-	-	TRBJ2-7	TGTGCCAGCAGCCCGGCAGGCGAGCAGTACTTC	CASSPAGEQYF
TRBV10-3	14	-	-	TRBJ1-2	TGTGCCATCAACGTACGGGCGGGGGCTCGGGGCTACACCTTC	CAINVRAGARGYTF
TRBV27	16	-	-	TRBJ1-4	TGTGCCAGCAGTAGCGACCGGACTCCAACTAATGAAAAACTGTTTTTT	CASSSDRTPTNEKLFF
TRBV6-2/TRBV6-3	14	TRBD2	-	TRBJ2-7	TGTGCCAGCAGTTACGGGAGGGGTTCCCACGAGCAGTACTTC	CASSYGRGSHEQYF
TRBV19	11	-	once	TRBJ2-1	TGTGCCCCAGGGGCGGACAATGAGCAGTTCTTC	CAPGADNEQFF
TRBV6-1	17	TRBD1	-	TRBJ2-7	TGTGCCAGCAGTGGCCCGGGACAGGGATTAGGGGCCTACGAGCAGTACTTC	CASSGPGQGLGAYEQYF
TRBV28	11	-	-	TRBJ2-7	TGTGCCAGCAGTCCTGCTCTTGAGCAGTACTTC	CASSPALEQYF
TRBV5-1	12	-	-	TRBJ1-1	TGCGCCAGCAGCTCCACCCCCGGAGGGGCTTTCTTT	CASSSTPGGAFF
TRBV6-5	15	-	-	TRBJ2-1	TGTGCCAGCAGTTACTCGTCCTTAGGCAACAATGAGCAGTTCTTC	CASSYSSLGNNEQFF
TRBV20-1	15	-	-	TRBJ2-3	TGCAGTGCTAGTTCCACTAGGGGGGGCGCAGATACGCAGTATTTT	CSASSTRGGADTQYF
TRBV7-6	15	-	few	TRBJ1-2	TGTGCCAGCAGCTTAGAGCCGGGTGTGAACTATGGCTACACCTTC	CASSLEPGVNYGYTF
TRBV7-8	16	TRBD1	-	TRBJ1-1	TGTGCCAGCAGCTTAGTGTTGCAGGGGGTGAACACTGAAGCTTTCTTT	CASSLVLQGVNTEAFF
TRBV5-1	13	TRBD1	few	TRBJ1-2	TGCGCCAGCAGCTGGACAGGGAACTATGGCTACACCTTC	CASSWTGNYGYTF
TRBV15	19	TRBD1	-	TRBJ1-3	TGTGCCACCAGCAGCGGGACAGGGATCCCTACCGTCTCTGGAAACACCATATATTTT	CATSSGTGIPTVSGNTIYF
TRBV2	15	-	-	TRBJ2-7	TGTGCCAGCAGTGAAACCCAGGGAAGTCTCTACGAGCAGTACTTC	CASSETQGSLYEQYF
TRBV7-8	11	-	-	TRBJ1-1	TGTGCCAGCAGTCTAAACACTGAAGCTTTCTTT	CASSLNTEAFF
TRBV12-3/TRBV12-4	12	-	-	TRBJ2-1	TGTGCCAGCAGCTCAGGGATGGGGGAGCAGTTCTTC	CASSSGMGEQFF
TRBV12-3/TRBV12-4	12	TRBD2	-	TRBJ2-1	TGTGCCAGCAGTAGGGGGACTAGCGAGCAGTTCTTC	CASSRGTSEQFF
TRBV19	14	-	-	TRBJ1-5	TGTGCCAGTAGTATTTGGACGGGGGATCAGCCCCAGCATTTT	CASSIWTGDQPQHF
TRBV11-2	15	-	-	TRBJ2-3	TGTGCCAGCAGCTTAGATAGTGCAGTTTCAGATACGCAGTATTTT	CASSLDSAVSDTQYF
TRBV30	16	TRBD1	-	TRBJ1-6	TGTGCCACTCCCAGGGGGGTGAGCTCCTATAATTCACCCCTCCACTTT	CATPRGVSSYNSPLHF
TRBV20-1	14	-	-	TRBJ1-5	TGCAGTGCTAGTCCTCAGCCCTCCAATCAGCCCCAGCATTTT	CSASPQPSNQPQHF
TRBV30	14	-	-	TRBJ1-4	TGTGCCTGGAGTGATGGGGTGGGTTGGGAAAAACTGTTTTTT	CAWSDGVGWEKLFF
TRBV27	13	-	-	TRBJ2-1	TGTGCCAGCAGTTTAGAACCCTACAATGAGCAGTTCTTC	CASSLEPYNEQFF
TRBV30	14	-	-	TRBJ1-6	TGTGCCTGGAGTATGGGGCCGTATAATTCACCCCTCCACTTT	CAWSMGPYNSPLHF
TRBV27	14	TRBD1	-	TRBJ2-7	TGTGCCAGCAGCCGGGGACAGCTTTTCTACGAGCAGTACTTC	CASSRGQLFYEQYF
TRBV5-1	16	TRBD2	-	TRBJ2-1	TGCGCCAGCAGCTTTCCGGGACTAGCGGGAAAGAATGAGCAGTTCTTC	CASSFPGLAGKNEQFF
TRBV9	17	-	-	TRBJ2-7	TGTGCCAGCAGCGTAGGCCCCCAGGGCGGATCCACCTACGAGCAGTACTTC	CASSVGPQGGSTYEQYF
TRBV18	17	TRBD1	-	TRBJ1-2	TGTGCCAGCTCACCACCGCGGACAGGGGATTTCGGCTATGGCTACACCTTC	CASSPPRTGDFGYGYTF
TRBV2	14	-	-	TRBJ1-1	TGTGCCAGCGGTGACAGTTCCCCCGGGGGTGAAGCTTTCTTT	CASGDSSPGGEAFF
TRBV19	15	TRBD1	once	TRBJ2-5	TGTGCCAGTAGTATGGGGACAGGGCCATGGGAGACCCAGTACTTC	CASSMGTGPWETQYF
TRBV4-2	15	-	-	TRBJ2-1	TGTGCCAGCAGCCACCAAGGGGCTAACTACAATGAGCAGTTCTTC	CASSHQGANYNEQFF
TRBV27	13	-	-	TRBJ2-5	TGTGCCAGCAGTTTAAAGGCGCCCAGGGCCCAGTACTTC	CASSLKAPRAQYF
TRBV19	13	-	-	TRBJ2-7	TGTGCCAGTAGCCCCAACGTAGGCTACGAGCAGTACTTC	CASSPNVGYEQYF
TRBV27	17	TRBD2	-	TRBJ2-1	TGTGCCAGCAGTCCTATGGGGGGGTCTAGCGGGAGCAATGAGCAGTTCTTC	CASSPMGGSSGSNEQFF
TRBV19	12	-	-	TRBJ1-2	TGTGCCAGTAGCCCAGGGGTCTATGGCTACACCTTC	CASSPGVYGYTF
TRBV6-1	16	TRBD1	-	TRBJ1-6	TGTGCCAGCAGTGGACAGGGGAGGATCTTCAATTCACCCCTCCACTTT	CASSGQGRIFNSPLHF
TRBV19	14	-	-	TRBJ2-7	TGTGCCAGTAGTAACTTGGGTGCCTCCTACGAGCAGTACTTC	CASSNLGASYEQYF
TRBV4-3	18	TRBD1	-	TRBJ2-5	TGCGCCAGCAGCCAAGCACCAGGGGACAGGGGATTTCAAGAGACCCAGTACTTC	CASSQAPGDRGFQETQYF
TRBV7-3	14	-	-	TRBJ2-7	TGTGCCAGAGAGGTCGGGATCGGATCCTACGAGCAGTACTTC	CAREVGIGSYEQYF
TRBV1	18	-	-	TRBJ1-3	TGCACCAGCAGCCAAGATCTTGAGGGAAATCCCTCTGGAAACACCATATATTTT	CTSSQDLEGNPSGNTIYF
TRBV18	14	TRBD1	-	TRBJ2-7	TGTGCCAGCTCACCACAGGGGGCCCCCTACGAGCAGTACTTC	CASSPQGAPYEQYF
TRBV4-2	14	TRBD2	-	TRBJ2-7	TGTGCCAGCAGCGCCGGGACTAACTTGTACGAGCAGTACTTC	CASSAGTNLYEQYF